These 21 T cell receptor beta chains originate from one sample sequenced in a study of T cell repertoires in cytomegalovirus infection. Their specific antigens are unknown. TCRdb used MiXCR to reprocess the reads, holding one entry per CDR3 protein. The table includes around 800,000 distinct CDR3 sequences, approximately 29% detected once. Sequenced material: cultured CD8+ T cells from PBMCs, taken from culture after CMV antigen stimulation. Every receptor here comes from a human donor in good health (CMV status not recorded). Some clones in this sample may be carry-over from other donors' samples.

Here the CDR3 reads CSARDGLNTEAFF. The CDR3 bases are TGCAGTGCTAGGGATGGACTTAACACTGAAGCTTTCTTT. V and J are TRBV20-1 and TRBJ1-1; D gene uncertain. Per germline, CDR1 DFQATT and CDR2 SNEGSKA (reference sequence). This CDR3 contains 13 residues. V was cut by 3 bases and J by 2 bases, with 10 bases left in between.

Only one count was recorded for this clonotype. The chain employs TRBV20-1 and TRBJ2-2; 9 bases agree with TRBD2. The V gene's germline CDR1 is DFQATT and CDR2 SNEGSKA (reference sequence). With V trimmed by 0 bases and J by 0 bases, 5 bases remained unmatched. This CDR3 has 17 residues. DNA for the CDR3: TGCAGTGCTAGAGACGGCGGGGGGGCCGCGAACACCGGGGAGCTGTTTTTT. It yields the protein CSARDGGGAANTGELFF.

This clonotype appeared many times. The chain couples TRBV7-8 to TRBJ1-5, with D maybe TRBD1 (5 bases). This CDR3 is built from 15 residues. Between the trimmed V and J ends, which lost 5 bases and 3 bases, there was a span of 14 bases. Per germline, CDR1 SGHVS and CDR2 FQNEAQ. The CDR3 bases are TGTGCCAGCAGCCAGATGGACAAGCCCAATCAGCCCCAGCATTTT. It yields the protein CASSQMDKPNQPQHF.

This clonotype was recorded a few times. The chain has TRBV28 and TRBJ2-7; 9 bases match TRBD1. V shed 7 bases, J shed 3 bases, and the junction held 7 bases outside the gene matches. CDR1 and CDR2 from the germline V gene are MDHEN and SYDVKM. The CDR3 runs 14 residues. DNA for the CDR3: TGTGCCAGCACCCGGACAGGGGAGAGCTACGAGCAGTACGTC. It encodes CASTRTGESYEQYV.

This clonotype was seen a few times. The chain links TRBV9 to TRBJ2-5, with 9 bases lining up with TRBD1. Germline assignment: CDR1 SGDLS and CDR2 YYNGEE. CDR3 size: 16 residues. V was pared by 0 bases and J by 4 bases, with 7 bases of the junction left unmatched. The CDR3 nucleotides read TGTGCCAGCAGCGTAGGCAGGTCGGACAGGGGAGAGACCCAGTACTTC. Its protein product is CASSVGRSDRGETQYF. The full variable domain, in which reference TRBV9 and TRBJ2-5 provide the parts outside the CDR3, is DSGVTQTPKHLITATGQRVTLRCSPRSGDLSVYWYQQSLDQGLQFLIQYYNGEERAKGNILERFSAQQFPDLHSELNLSSLELGDSALYFCASSVGRSDRGETQYFGPGTRLLVL.

This clonotype was observed a few times. J is TRBJ2-5 and V is TRBV2, with 7 positions matching TRBD2. V gave up 8 bases and J gave up 2 bases; unmatched junction bases: 11. The CDR3 extends over 15 amino acids. The germline gives CDR1 SNHLY, CDR2 FYNNEI. Here the CDR3 reads CASESGGGTQETQYF. CDR3 bases: TGTGCCAGCGAGAGTGGGGGGGGGACTCAAGAGACCCAGTACTTC.

The rearrangement links TRBV6-2 or TRBV6-3 to TRBJ1-1; D is unresolved. This CDR3 is 11 amino acids long. Germline-derived CDR1 and CDR2 are MNHEY and SVGEGT. The V and J ends lost 6 bases and 3 bases respectively, with 5 bases between them. The CDR3 DNA reads as TGTGCCAGCAGGACCCACACTGAAGCTTTCTTT. Its protein is CASRTHTEAFF.

This clonotype was counted once. The rearrangement joins TRBV15 to TRBJ1-1; no clear D. Per the germline V gene, CDR1 is LNHNV and CDR2 is YYDKDF (reference sequence). V was shortened by 0 bases and J by 4 bases, with 12 bases between the two germline ends. The CDR3 extends over 15 amino acids. CDR3 in amino acids: CATSRDKGGGTEAFF. The CDR3 nucleotides read TGTGCCACCAGCAGAGATAAGGGAGGCGGCACTGAAGCTTTCTTT.

The rearrangement links TRBV7-4 to TRBJ1-1; maybe TRBD1 (5 bases). Germline CDR1 reads SGHVT; CDR2 reads SQSDAQ. The CDR3 runs to 13 residues. The V end was cut by 0 bases, the J end by 8 bases, with 10 bases between. CDR3 sequence: CASSLAWDGEAFF. CDR3 coding DNA: TGTGCCAGCAGCTTAGCCTGGGACGGAGAAGCTTTCTTT.

This sequence joins TRBV27 and TRBJ2-1; TRBD1 matches at 7 bases. The V and J ends lost 4 bases and 4 bases, in that order; junction bases with no gene match: 10. Germline V lookup: CDR1 MNHEY, CDR2 SMNVEV (reference sequence). The CDR3 covers 16 residues. CDR3 coding DNA: TGTGCCAGCAGTTCCTTGACAGGGACCCTGTACAATGAGCAGTTCTTC. Translation: CASSSLTGTLYNEQFF.

This sequence joins TRBV6-5 and TRBJ2-3; D gene uncertain. There are 15 residues in the CDR3. Germline CDR1 MNHEY, CDR2 SVGAGI. Trimming cost V 6 bases and J 6 bases, with 19 bases left between them. CDR3 DNA sequence: TGTGCCAGCAGACATGGACGGCCGCACGGGGATACGCAGTATTTT. This gives the protein CASRHGRPHGDTQYF.

With regard to this clonotype: Its ends do not fully match the called genes, so a read error is possible. The chain recombines TRBV28 with TRBJ1-5, with D possibly TRBD1 on 5 matching bases. The length of the CDR3 is 16 residues. Germline V gene lookup returns CDR1 MDHEN and CDR2 SYDVKM. This CDR3 reads CTSSPPVPGVGQPQHF. CDR3 in DNA: TGTACCAGCAGTCCGCCAGTACCGGGGGTCGGTCAGCCCCAGCATTTT.

The chain has TRBV24-1 and TRBJ2-1, with TRBD2 matching 14 bases. In germline, CDR1 is KGHDR, CDR2 SFDVKD. The CDR3 loop spans 16 amino acids. The ends lost 9 bases at V and 8 bases at J; junction bases unmatched: 11. The CDR3 DNA follows: TGTGCCACCCCCCCTCCGGGACTAGCGGGGGTCGATGAGCAGTTCTTC. Its protein is CATPPPGLAGVDEQFF.

The table lists this clonotype with many counts. The rearrangement links TRBV7-2 to TRBJ2-3, with TRBD2 matching over 7 bases. Germline CDR1 is SGHTA and CDR2 is FQGNSA. V gave up 2 bases and J gave up 0 bases; unmatched junction bases: 8. The CDR3 length is 17 residues. The CDR3 is CASSLPAGDYSTDTQYF. CDR3 sequence (DNA): TGTGCCAGCAGCTTACCGGCCGGGGACTATAGCACAGATACGCAGTATTTT.

This clonotype was observed a few times. The chain employs TRBV6-1 and TRBJ2-7; D not certain. This CDR3 region has 15 residues. Between the trimmed V and J ends, which lost 2 bases and 2 bases, there was a span of 13 bases. Germline-derived CDR1 and CDR2 are MNHNS and SASEGT. The CDR3 is CASSEYGFSPYEQYV. The CDR3 DNA reads as TGTGCCAGCAGTGAATACGGATTTTCCCCCTACGAGCAGTACGTC.

This clonotype was detected a few times. The rearrangement links TRBV12-3 or TRBV12-4 to TRBJ1-1; 8 nucleotides agree with TRBD1. The CDR3 consists of 14 residues. Trimming removed 2 bases from V and 7 bases from J; junction bases left unmatched: 6. Here the CDR3 DNA reads TGTGCCAGCAGTTTACTCGACAGGGGCATTGAAGCTTTCTTT. This gives the protein CASSLLDRGIEAFF.

The chain is built from TRBV7-9 and TRBJ2-1, with 10 bases identical to TRBD2. In germline, CDR1 is SEHNR, CDR2 FQNEAQ (reference sequence). The CDR3 extends over 12 amino acids. V lost 7 bases and J lost 10; bases outside the gene matches: 4. The CDR3 is CASTPGLAEQFF. CDR3 in DNA: TGTGCCAGCACCCCGGGACTAGCGGAGCAGTTCTTC.

This chain connects TRBV20-1 to TRBJ1-2, with D perhaps matching TRBD1 (5 bases). Germline lookup yields CDR1 DFQATT and CDR2 SNEGSKA (reference sequence). Trimming took off 2 bases at V and 4 bases at J, with 17 bases between the two ends. The CDR3 sequence is 15 residues long. CDR3 protein: CSARSPGVLSYGYTF. The CDR3 nucleotides are TGCAGTGCTAGATCTCCGGGGGTCCTATCCTATGGCTACACCTTC.

This rearrangement joins TRBV11-2 to TRBJ2-3; a possible D gene is TRBD2 (5 bases). The CDR3 loop spans 12 amino acids. Germline CDR1 SGHAT, CDR2 FQNNGV. V was pared by 5 bases and J by 6 bases, with 9 bases between. The chain's CDR3 is CASSQTGDTQYF. The CDR3 bases are TGTGCCAGCAGCCAAACGGGGGATACGCAGTATTTT.

This clonotype was seen ten or more times. The chain uses TRBV7-6 and TRBJ2-1; 12 nucleotides align to TRBD2. V dropped 4 bases and J dropped 5; count of bases not matched to a gene: 0. From germline, CDR1 is SGHVS and CDR2 FNYEAQ. CDR3 length: 14 residues. The CDR3 loop is CASSWTSGDNEQFF. The CDR3 nucleotides read TGTGCCAGCAGCTGGACTAGCGGGGACAATGAGCAGTTCTTC.

This clonotype was seen only a few times. The chain combines TRBV6-1 with TRBJ1-1; no definite D call. The germline V gene encodes CDR1 MNHNS and CDR2 SASEGT. The V end was cut by 2 bases, the J end by 4 bases, with 8 bases between. The CDR3 runs to 13 residues. The DNA of the CDR3 is TGTGCCAGCAGTGAATGGCCGACCACTGAAGCTTTCTTT. Protein sequence: CASSEWPTTEAFF.